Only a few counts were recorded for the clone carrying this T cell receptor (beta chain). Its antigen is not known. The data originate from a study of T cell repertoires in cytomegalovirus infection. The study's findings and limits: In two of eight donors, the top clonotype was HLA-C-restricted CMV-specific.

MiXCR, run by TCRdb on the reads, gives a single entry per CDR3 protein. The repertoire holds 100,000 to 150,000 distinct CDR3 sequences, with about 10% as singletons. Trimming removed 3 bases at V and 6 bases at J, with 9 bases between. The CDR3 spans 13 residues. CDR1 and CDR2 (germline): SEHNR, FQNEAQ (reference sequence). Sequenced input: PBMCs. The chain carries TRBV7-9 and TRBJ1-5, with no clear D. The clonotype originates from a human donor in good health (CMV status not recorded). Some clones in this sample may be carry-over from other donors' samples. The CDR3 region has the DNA TGTGCCAGCAGCTTTGTCGGGAGTCAGCCCCAGCATTTT. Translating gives CASSFVGSQPQHF. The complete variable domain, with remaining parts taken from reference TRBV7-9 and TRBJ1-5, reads DTGVSQNPRHKITKRGQNVTFRCDPISEHNRLYWYRQTLGQGPEFLTYFQNEAQLEKSRLLSDRFSAERPKGSFSTLEIQRTEQGDSAMYLCASSFVGSQPQHFGDGTRLSIL.